The clone carrying this T cell receptor beta chain showed up just a few times. Its target is not known. The CDR3 has 11 amino acids. CDR1 and CDR2 from the germline V gene are LGHDT and YNNKEL (reference sequence). V lost 7 bases and J 3 bases, leaving 3 bases between the germline ends. Template switching added a universal primer site, and cDNA bore unique molecular identifiers. One entry per CDR3 protein, called by TCRdb with MiXCR from the 5' RACE reads. The sample consists of 310,000 or so distinct CDR3 sequences, about 8% of them appearing once. The sample originates from a study of identical twins. Points from the study as a whole: There were fewer insertions in abundant cord blood beta clonotypes, but memory repertoires showed no such pattern. In monozygotic twins, models underestimated the sharing of out-of-frame TCR alpha.

The same sample was also used in a study of yellow fever vaccine responses in identical twins.

The specimen was memory (CD45RO+) T cells sorted from blood. The chain recombines TRBV3-1 with TRBJ2-2; D gene unclear. The sequence derives from a young woman in good health. DNA of the CDR3: TGTGCCAGCATGGACACCGGGGAGCTGTTTTTT. Translating gives CASMDTGELFF.